The clone carrying this TCR beta chain was recorded many times. This specimen comes from a study of human T cells and chemical hapten exposure. Noted time point: patch test 3, about 24 weeks after DPC sensitization. Regarding treatment: therapeutic diphenylcyclopropenone sensitization with weekly scalp DPC. Patients had alopecia, were aged 18 to 70, and were not pregnant. Individual cDNA molecules received unique molecular identifiers in the library. TCRdb reprocessed the RACE reads via MiXCR and lists one record per CDR3 protein. The data show roughly 84,000 distinct CDR3 sequences, with 11% seen just once and about 3.5% held by the top ten. V was trimmed by 3 bases and J by 16 bases, leaving 22 bases between them. The CDR3 loop spans 14 amino acids. CDR1 is KGHSH, CDR2 LQKENI, per germline.

This receptor was identified in a woman aged 45-65 years with alopecia areata. Some clones in this sample may be carry-over from other donors' samples. The rearrangement uses TRBV18 and TRBJ1-5; D is unresolved. This sample comprised whole blood, obtained in connection with sensitization to the hapten diphenylcyclopropenone (DPC). In nucleotides, the CDR3 is TGTGCCAGCTCACCCCCCACGGACGTAGGACTCAAACATTTT. Amino acids: CASSPPTDVGLKHF.